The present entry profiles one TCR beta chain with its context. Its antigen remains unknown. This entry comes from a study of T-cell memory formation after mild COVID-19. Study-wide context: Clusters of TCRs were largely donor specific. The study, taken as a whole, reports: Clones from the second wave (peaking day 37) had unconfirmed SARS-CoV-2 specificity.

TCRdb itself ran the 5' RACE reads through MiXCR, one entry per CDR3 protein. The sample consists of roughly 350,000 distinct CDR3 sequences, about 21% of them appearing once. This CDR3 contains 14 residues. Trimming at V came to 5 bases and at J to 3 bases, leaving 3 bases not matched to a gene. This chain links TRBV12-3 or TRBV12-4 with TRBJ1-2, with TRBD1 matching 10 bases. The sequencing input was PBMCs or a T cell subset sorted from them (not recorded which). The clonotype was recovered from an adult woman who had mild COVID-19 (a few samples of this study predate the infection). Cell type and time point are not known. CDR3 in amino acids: CASSPGTGDYGYTF. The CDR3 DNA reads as TGTGCCAGCAGTCCAGGGACAGGGGACTATGGCTACACCTTC.